The entry below describes one TCR beta chain. Methods used by the authors: Estimation of nucleated cell counts was performed using reference gene primer amplification. Some clones are missing from TCRdb's copy, which holds only in-frame ones; the method was immunoSEQ multiplex PCR. From that table come the V and J calls and clone size; the DNA was used to work out D and trimming. The data show about 100,000 clones, more than 75% seen once. This record comes from a study of blood T cell repertoires in COVID-19. This CDR3 has 15 residues. Per germline, CDR1 SEHNR and CDR2 FQNEAQ (reference sequence). The V and J ends lost 5 bases and 7 bases respectively, with 17 bases between them.

Specimen: peripheral blood. The chain uses TRBV7-9 and TRBJ2-2, with a tentative D call TRBD2 (6 bases). The receptor was isolated from a human donor in a cohort sampled during active COVID-19. CDR3 region: CASSRDFRGGGELFF. The CDR3 nucleotides are TGTGCCAGCAGCCGGGACTTCCGAGGAGGCGGGGAGCTGTTTTTT. The full variable domain, rest sourced from reference TRBV7-9 and TRBJ2-2, is DTGVSQNPRHKITKRGQNVTFRCDPISEHNRLYWYRQTLGQGPEFLTYFQNEAQLEKSRLLSDRFSAERPKGSFSTLEIQRTEQGDSAMYLCASSRDFRGGGELFFGEGSRLTVL.